Listed below are T cell receptor beta chains from one sample, sequenced in a study of a mutant IDH1 vaccine in newly diagnosed glioma. No antigen has been identified for these receptors. Using immunoSEQ multiplex PCR, the repertoire was profiled, and TCRdb retains in-frame clones only, with some absent. The sample carries roughly 51,000 clones, roughly 80% recorded once. Material: PBMCs, obtained from a glioma patient whose treatment included an IDH1 peptide vaccine. The receptors shown here come from a woman aged 25 to 45 with glioma. Some clones in this sample may be carry-over from other donors' samples. Both conserved end residues are part of each CDR3.

j_gene | v_gene | CDR3aa
TRBJ1-2 | TRBV10-2 | CASRAGTGANYGYTF
TRBJ2-7 | TRBV7-2 | CASSLDGPAVQYF
TRBJ1-1 | TRBV18 | CASSPDGRSGTEAFF
TRBJ2-3 | TRBV2 | CASSVTSGTLDTQYF
TRBJ1-4 | TRBV7-6 | CASSFRQGGDEKLFF
TRBJ2-7 | TRBV30 | CAWSPGDRYEQYF
TRBJ1-1 | TRBV4-2 | CASSQVGGSTEAFF
TRBJ1-4 | TRBV30 | CAWSGTGAEKLFF
TRBJ2-1 | TRBV29-1 | CSVKGGTYNEQFF
TRBJ2-5 | TRBV7-2 | CASSPDGGEGETQYF
TRBJ2-1 | TRBV19 | CASSDVDYNEQFF
TRBJ2-7 | TRBV7-9 | CASSQRDLYEQYF
TRBJ1-1 | TRBV19 | CASSTWADTEAFF
TRBJ2-1 | TRBV5-1 | CASSFTAGTSGISGGEQFF
TRBJ1-1 | TRBV5-6 | CASSLGRTGGWDTEAFF
TRBJ1-2 | TRBV5-1 | CASSPSGGANYGYTF
TRBJ1-2 | TRBV27 | CASSLTPLGYGYTF
TRBJ2-7 | TRBV9 | CASSVGGMGVYEQYF
TRBJ1-1 | TRBV19 | CASTGLTEAFF
TRBJ2-7 | TRBV13 | CASSLGGKYYEQYF
TRBJ1-2 | TRBV7-2 | CASSFPTGDYGYTF
TRBJ2-7 | TRBV19 | CASSIGGRSYEQYF
TRBJ1-5 | TRBV7-6 | CASSLGSEGGNQPQHF
TRBJ1-2 | TRBV10-1 | CASSARGGYTF
TRBJ2-3 | TRBV10-3 | CAISDTGFTDTQYF
TRBJ1-1 | TRBV7-2 | CASSFGPAEGTEAFF
TRBJ2-2 | TRBV9 | CASSRRTSGRIGELFF
TRBJ2-7 | TRBV4-2 | CASSQIPQRSEQYF
TRBJ2-5 | TRBV7-9 | CASRGKGETQYF
TRBJ1-2 | TRBV30 | CAWSSTGEYGYTF
TRBJ1-1 | TRBV18 | CASSPQDILNTEAFF
TRBJ1-2 | TRBV6-5 | CASSQTGGGYGYTF
TRBJ2-7 | TRBV5-1 | CASSGDGIYEQYF
TRBJ1-5 | TRBV29-1 | CSVGGMRGGEPQHF
TRBJ2-7 | TRBV10-3 | CAISSLAGGPYEQYF
TRBJ1-4 | TRBV7-8 | CASSFNSGDAESGEKLFF
TRBJ2-7 | TRBV5-1 | CASSLGVQTFDEQYF
TRBJ1-1 | TRBV27 | CASSFGNPGTGPPEAFF
TRBJ1-2 | TRBV28 | CASSTGKEYGYTF
TRBJ2-6 | TRBV5-4 | CASSLSGAGANVLTF
TRBJ2-7 | TRBV28 | CASSLRGSESYEQYF
TRBJ1-1 | TRBV5-1 | CASSFDSNRQGKGSTEAFF
TRBJ2-1 | TRBV6-1 | CASSENQAQSSYNEQFF
TRBJ1-2 | TRBV5-7 | CASSLGRGGGIGYTF
TRBJ2-5 | TRBV9 | CASSAGTSGSQTQYF
TRBJ2-3 | TRBV29-1 | CSVEDWLEAPDTQYF